The rows below give T cell receptor beta chains drawn from one sample of a study of cytomegalovirus exposure and HLA in healthy donors. Produced via immunoSEQ multiplex PCR; TCRdb's table is partial and in-frame only. This listing includes more than 90,000 clones. The specimen sequenced was PBMCs. Source of these receptors: a man aged 30-40 years in good health and CMV-seronegative. Each CDR3 is given with its conserved first and last residue. D genes are given only for firm matches.

v_call	d_call	j_call	cdr3_nt	cdr3_aa
TRBV18	-	TRBJ2-3	TGTGCCAGCTCACGTAACACGAGGGATACAGACACAGATACGCAGTATTTT	CASSRNTRDTDTDTQYF
TRBV29-1	TRBD1	TRBJ1-1	TGCAGCTCCCAGGAGACAGGGGAGACTGAAGCTTTCTTT	CSSQETGETEAFF
TRBV5-1	-	TRBJ2-5	TGCGCCAGCAGCTTCCAGACTAGGGTGGAGACCCAGTACTTC	CASSFQTRVETQYF
TRBV5-1	-	TRBJ2-2	TGCGCCAGCAGCTTGGAGAACCGGGATTCCGGGGAGCTGTTTTTT	CASSLENRDSGELFF
TRBV18	TRBD2	TRBJ2-7	TGTGCCAGCTCCTCCGGACTAGATTTCGAGCAGTACTTC	CASSSGLDFEQYF
TRBV10-3	TRBD1	TRBJ2-7	TGTGCCATCAGTGAGTCCCGGGACAGGGGCTACGAGCAGTACTTC	CAISESRDRGYEQYF
TRBV29-1	TRBD1	TRBJ1-2	TGCAGCGTCCCACCGGGACAGGGTAACTATGGCTACACCTTC	CSVPPGQGNYGYTF
TRBV18	-	TRBJ2-6	TGTGCCAGCTCTTCCGAGGTTGGGGCCAACGTCCTGACTTTC	CASSSEVGANVLTF
TRBV7-2	TRBD2	TRBJ2-5	TGTGCCAGCAGCTTGAGGACTAGCGGGGGAGAGACCCAGTACTTC	CASSLRTSGGETQYF
TRBV28	TRBD1	TRBJ1-4	TGTGCCAGCAGTGTACTAGCCGGGACAGGCCCGACTGAAAAACTGTTTTTT	CASSVLAGTGPTEKLFF
TRBV7-9	-	TRBJ2-7	TGTGCCAGCAGCCACAGACAGCTACCCCCCTACGAGCAGTACTTC	CASSHRQLPPYEQYF
TRBV6-6	TRBD2	TRBJ2-2	TGTGCCAGCAGGCTGACTAGCGGGGACACCGGGGAGCTGTTTTTT	CASRLTSGDTGELFF
TRBV9	-	TRBJ2-7	TGTGCCAGCAACAACGGCGGGCTAGGCTACGAGCAGTACTTC	CASNNGGLGYEQYF
TRBV2	TRBD2	TRBJ2-2	TGTGCCAGCCTCAGGAGCGGGGGGGCCACCGGGGAGCTGTTTTTT	CASLRSGGATGELFF
TRBV6-5	-	TRBJ2-7	TGTGCCAGCAGACCACAGGGAACTTCCTACGAGCAGTACTTC	CASRPQGTSYEQYF
TRBV2	-	TRBJ1-2	TGTGCCAGCAGTCGTGGACAAGACTATGGCTACACCTTC	CASSRGQDYGYTF
TRBV5-1	-	TRBJ2-2	TGCGCCAGCAGAGATGTGGCTGGGAACACCGGGGAGCTGTTTTTT	CASRDVAGNTGELFF
TRBV7-9	TRBD1	TRBJ2-3	TGTGCCAGCAGCCGGTACAGGGGCGAGGAGGATACGCAGTATTTT	CASSRYRGEEDTQYF
TRBV6-5	-	TRBJ2-7	TGTGCCAGCAACCCCCGGTGGAGCTCCTACGAGCAGTACTTC	CASNPRWSSYEQYF
TRBV5-1	TRBD1	TRBJ2-1	TGCGCCAGCAGCAACCGGGACAGTTACTACAATGAGCAGTTCTTC	CASSNRDSYYNEQFF
TRBV28	TRBD1	TRBJ1-2	TGTGCCAGCAGCCCCCGGGACAGGGGGCCGGTTGGCTACACCTTC	CASSPRDRGPVGYTF
TRBV7-6	-	TRBJ2-7	TGTGCCAGCAGCTTAGACGGGAATGCCTTAATATACTACGAGCAGTACTTC	CASSLDGNALIYYEQYF
TRBV5-1	-	TRBJ2-1	TGCGCCAGCAGCTTATTACAGGGATTTGATGAGCAGTTCTTC	CASSLLQGFDEQFF
TRBV28	TRBD1	TRBJ2-7	TGTGCCAGCAGGGGCGGGACAGGGAGCTACGAGCAGTACTTC	CASRGGTGSYEQYF
TRBV25-1	TRBD1	TRBJ1-1	TGTGCCAGCAGTGACCCAGGGGGAGGAAACACTGAAGCTTTCTTT	CASSDPGGGNTEAFF
TRBV6-5	TRBD2	TRBJ2-7	TGTGCCAGCGCCCTGGTGGGAGGGGAGCAGTACTTC	CASALVGGEQYF
TRBV5-6	-	TRBJ1-4	TGTGCCAGCAGCTTGCGGGGTGAAAAACTGTTTTTT	CASSLRGEKLFF